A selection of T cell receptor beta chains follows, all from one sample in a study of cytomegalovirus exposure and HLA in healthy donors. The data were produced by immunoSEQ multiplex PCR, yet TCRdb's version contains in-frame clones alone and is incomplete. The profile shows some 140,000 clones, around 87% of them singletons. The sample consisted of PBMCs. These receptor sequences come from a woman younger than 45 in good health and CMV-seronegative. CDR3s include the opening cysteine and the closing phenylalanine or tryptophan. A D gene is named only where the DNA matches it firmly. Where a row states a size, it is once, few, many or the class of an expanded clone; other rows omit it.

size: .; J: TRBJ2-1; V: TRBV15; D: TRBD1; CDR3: CATSLEGGRWSNEQFF; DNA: TGTGCCACCAGCCTTGAAGGGGGCCGGTGGTCCAATGAGCAGTTCTTC
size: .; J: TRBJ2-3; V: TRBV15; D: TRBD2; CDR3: CATGAGVGTDTQYF; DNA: TGTGCCACGGGAGCGGGAGTCGGGACAGATACGCAGTATTTT
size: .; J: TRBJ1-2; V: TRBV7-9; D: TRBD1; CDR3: CASSAGTAIGYTF; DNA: TGTGCCAGCAGCGCTGGGACAGCGATTGGCTACACCTTC
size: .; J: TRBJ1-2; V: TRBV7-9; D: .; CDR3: CASSSQGAVYGYTF; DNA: TGTGCCAGCTCCTCACAGGGTGCTGTCTATGGCTACACCTTC
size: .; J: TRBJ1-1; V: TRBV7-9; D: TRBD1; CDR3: CASSLQGVAFF; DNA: TGTGCCAGTAGTCTCCAGGGGGTGGCTTTCTTT
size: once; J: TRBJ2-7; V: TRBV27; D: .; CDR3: CASSLKWHSSYEQYF; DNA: TGTGCCAGCAGTTTAAAGTGGCACAGTTCCTACGAGCAGTACTTC
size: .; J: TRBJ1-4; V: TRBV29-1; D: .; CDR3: CSVEDWWGGEEKLFF; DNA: TGCAGCGTTGAAGATTGGTGGGGGGGCGAGGAAAAACTGTTTTTT
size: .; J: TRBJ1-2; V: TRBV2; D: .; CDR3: CASSETLTYYGYTF; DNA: TGTGCCAGCAGTGAGACTTTAACATACTATGGCTACACCTTC
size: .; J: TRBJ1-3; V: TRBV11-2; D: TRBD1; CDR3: CASSLASGQGLRGNTIYF; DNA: TGTGCCAGCAGCTTAGCCTCGGGACAGGGGTTGCGTGGAAACACCATATATTTT
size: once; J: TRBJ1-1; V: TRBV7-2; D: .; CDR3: CASSPGGGSNTEAFF; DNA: TGTGCCAGCAGCCCGGGGGGGGGATCGAACACTGAAGCTTTCTTT
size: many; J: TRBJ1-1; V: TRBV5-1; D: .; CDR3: CASGPGSTEAFF; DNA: TGCGCCAGCGGTCCAGGGTCCACTGAAGCTTTCTTT
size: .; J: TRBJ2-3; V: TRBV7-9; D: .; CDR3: CASSFDWLATDTQYF; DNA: TGTGCCAGCAGCTTCGACTGGCTAGCGACAGATACGCAGTATTTT
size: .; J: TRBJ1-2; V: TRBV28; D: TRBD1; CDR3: CASSLTGAGYGYTF; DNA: TGTGCCAGCAGTTTGACAGGGGCAGGGTATGGCTACACCTTC
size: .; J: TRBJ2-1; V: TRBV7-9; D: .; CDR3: CASSSGLFNEQFF; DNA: TGTGCCAGCAGCTCGGGACTTTTCAATGAGCAGTTCTTC
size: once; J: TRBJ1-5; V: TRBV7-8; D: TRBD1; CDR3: CASSLGARTGQPQHF; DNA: TGTGCCAGCAGCTTAGGGGCCAGGACAGGACAGCCCCAGCATTTT
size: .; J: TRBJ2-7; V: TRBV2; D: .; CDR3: CASSPSPYEQYF; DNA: TGTGCCAGCAGTCCTTCCCCCTACGAGCAGTACTTC
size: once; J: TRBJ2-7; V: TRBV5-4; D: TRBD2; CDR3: CASSSEGLAGVGEQYF; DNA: TGTGCCAGCAGCTCCGAGGGACTAGCGGGAGTGGGGGAGCAGTACTTC
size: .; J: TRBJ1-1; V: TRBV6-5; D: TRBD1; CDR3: CASSYSWTGVEAFF; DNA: TGTGCCAGCAGTTACTCTTGGACAGGGGTAGAAGCTTTCTTT
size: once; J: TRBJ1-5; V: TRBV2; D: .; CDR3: CASSAQTGYANQPQHF; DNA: TGTGCCAGCAGTGCCCAGACGGGGTATGCCAATCAGCCCCAGCATTTT
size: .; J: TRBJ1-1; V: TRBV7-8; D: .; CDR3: CASSLMWRANTEAFF; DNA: TGTGCCAGCAGCCTCATGTGGCGGGCGAACACTGAAGCTTTCTTT
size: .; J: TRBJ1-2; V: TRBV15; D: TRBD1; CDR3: CATSRVWTGGFGGYTF; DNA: TGTGCCACCAGCAGAGTTTGGACAGGGGGGTTCGGTGGCTACACCTTC
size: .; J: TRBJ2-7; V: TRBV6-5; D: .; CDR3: CASRQTRGAYEQYF; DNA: TGTGCCAGCAGACAAACCAGGGGGGCCTACGAGCAGTACTTC
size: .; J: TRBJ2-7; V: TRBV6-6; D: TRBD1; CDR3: CASSLRQGNYEQYF; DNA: TGTGCCAGCAGTTTGCGACAGGGGAACTACGAGCAGTACTTC
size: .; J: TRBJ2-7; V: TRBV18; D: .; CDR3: CASSPREPYEQYF; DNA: TGTGCCAGCTCACCACGGGAGCCCTACGAGCAGTACTTC
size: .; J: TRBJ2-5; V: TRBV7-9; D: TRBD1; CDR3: CSSSSGQGNLETQYF; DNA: TGTTCCAGCAGCTCCGGACAGGGTAATTTGGAGACCCAGTACTTC
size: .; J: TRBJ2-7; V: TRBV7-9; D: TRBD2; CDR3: CASSPLSGSYEQYF; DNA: TGTGCCAGCAGCCCTCTTAGCGGGAGCTACGAGCAGTACTTC
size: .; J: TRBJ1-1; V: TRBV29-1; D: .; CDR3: CSVDGGRKSDTEAFF; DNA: TGCAGCGTTGACGGGGGACGAAAATCGGACACTGAAGCTTTCTTT
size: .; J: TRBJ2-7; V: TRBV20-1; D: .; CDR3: CSAKGGHEQYF; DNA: TGCAGTGCAAAAGGGGGTCACGAGCAGTACTTC
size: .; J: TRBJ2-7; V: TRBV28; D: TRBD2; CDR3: CASSLHGRVIASGGAFSYEQYF; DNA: TGTGCCAGCAGTCTTCATGGTCGGGTCATTGCTAGCGGGGGAGCATTCTCCTACGAGCAGTACTTC
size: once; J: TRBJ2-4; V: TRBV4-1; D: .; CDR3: CASSQEGHPSGGAKNIQYF; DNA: TGCGCCAGCAGCCAAGAGGGACACCCTTCCGGAGGAGCCAAAAACATTCAGTACTTC
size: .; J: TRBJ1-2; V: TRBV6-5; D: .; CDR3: CASSYSGDGYTF; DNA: TGTGCCAGCAGTTACTCGGGAGATGGCTACACCTTC
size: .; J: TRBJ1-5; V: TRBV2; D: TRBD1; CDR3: CASSESRGQGNQPQHF; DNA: TGTGCCAGCAGTGAATCGAGGGGGCAGGGCAATCAGCCCCAGCATTTT
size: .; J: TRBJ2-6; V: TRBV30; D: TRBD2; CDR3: CASDGGGPRANVLTF; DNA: TGTGCCTCGGACGGGGGAGGGCCTAGGGCCAACGTCCTGACTTTC
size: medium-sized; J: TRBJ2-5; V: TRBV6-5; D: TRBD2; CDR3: CASRPERGIRVGQYF; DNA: TGTGCCAGCAGACCTGAGCGGGGGATTCGTGTGGGCCAGTACTTC
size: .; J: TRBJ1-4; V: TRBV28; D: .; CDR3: CASRGGGDLMIEKLFF; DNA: TGTGCCAGCAGGGGCGGGGGGGACCTAATGATAGAAAAACTGTTTTTT
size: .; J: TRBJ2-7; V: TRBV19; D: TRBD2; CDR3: CASSMGLANYEQYF; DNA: TGTGCCAGTAGTATGGGACTAGCCAACTACGAGCAGTACTTC
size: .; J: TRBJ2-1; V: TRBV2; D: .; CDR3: CASQFHNEQFF; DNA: TGTGCCAGCCAGTTTCACAATGAGCAGTTCTTC
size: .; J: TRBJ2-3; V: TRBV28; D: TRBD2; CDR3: CASADSGGAGDTQYF; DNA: TGTGCCAGCGCAGACAGCGGGGGGGCGGGAGATACGCAGTATTTT
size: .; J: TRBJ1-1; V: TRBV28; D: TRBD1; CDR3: CASSPGGYEGKAFF; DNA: TGTGCCAGCAGCCCAGGGGGGTATGAGGGGAAAGCTTTCTTT
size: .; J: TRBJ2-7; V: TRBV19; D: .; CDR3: CASSSEGGNHEQYF; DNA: TGTGCCAGTAGTTCCGAGGGAGGCAATCACGAGCAGTACTTC
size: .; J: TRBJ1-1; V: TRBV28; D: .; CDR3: CASSSGARRAFF; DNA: TGTGCCAGCAGTTCCGGAGCCAGACGGGCTTTCTTT
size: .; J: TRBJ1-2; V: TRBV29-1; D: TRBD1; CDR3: CSVERQPGQATAYTF; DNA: TGCAGCGTTGAGCGTCAACCGGGACAGGCGACGGCATACACCTTC
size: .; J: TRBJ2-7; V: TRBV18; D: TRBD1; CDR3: CASSPPWDRGLPYEQYF; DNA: TGTGCCAGCTCACCACCGTGGGACAGGGGGCTTCCGTACGAGCAGTACTTC
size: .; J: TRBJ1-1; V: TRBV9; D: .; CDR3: CASSVGGGGLNTEAFF; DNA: TGTGCCAGCAGCGTAGGGGGGGGAGGGCTGAACACTGAAGCTTTCTTT
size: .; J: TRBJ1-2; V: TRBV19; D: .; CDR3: CASSMRDNYGYTF; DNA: TGTGCCAGTAGTATGCGCGATAACTATGGCTACACCTTC
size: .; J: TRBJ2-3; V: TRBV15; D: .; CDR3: CATSRGGSSTDTQYF; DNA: TGTGCCACCAGCAGGGGCGGGTCTAGCACAGATACGCAGTATTTT
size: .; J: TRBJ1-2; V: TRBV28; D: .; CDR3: CASSHASAGFYGYTF; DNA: TGTGCCAGCAGCCACGCTTCTGCGGGGTTCTATGGCTACACCTTC
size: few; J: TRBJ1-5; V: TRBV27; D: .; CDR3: CASSLWSNQPQHF; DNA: TGTGCCAGCAGTTTATGGAGTAATCAGCCCCAGCATTTT
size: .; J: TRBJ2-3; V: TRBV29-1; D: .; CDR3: CSVGEDPHTDTQYF; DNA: TGCAGCGTTGGGGAGGATCCCCACACAGATACGCAGTATTTT
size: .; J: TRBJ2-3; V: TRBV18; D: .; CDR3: CASSELYSADTQYF; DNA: TGTGCCAGCTCAGAACTCTATAGCGCAGATACGCAGTATTTT
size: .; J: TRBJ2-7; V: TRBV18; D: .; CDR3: CASSDGPGSSYEQYF; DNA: TGTGCCAGCTCAGACGGACCCGGGAGTTCCTACGAGCAGTACTTC
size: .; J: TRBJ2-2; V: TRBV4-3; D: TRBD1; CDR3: CASSPSRDRVNTGELFF; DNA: TGCGCCAGCAGCCCATCCAGGGACAGGGTCAACACCGGGGAGCTGTTTTTT
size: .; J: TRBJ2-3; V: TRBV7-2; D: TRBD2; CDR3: CASSLTSGTTNPSTDTQYF; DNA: TGTGCCAGCAGCCTGACTAGCGGAACTACCAACCCTAGCACAGATACGCAGTATTTT
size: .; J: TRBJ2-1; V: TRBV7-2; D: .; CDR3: CASSLTGGNNEQFF; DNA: TGTGCCAGCAGCTTAACGGGGGGCAACAATGAGCAGTTCTTC
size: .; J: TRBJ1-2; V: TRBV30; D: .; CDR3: CAWSVDSYYGYPF; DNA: TGTGCCTGGAGTGTTGACAGCTACTATGGCTACCCCTTC